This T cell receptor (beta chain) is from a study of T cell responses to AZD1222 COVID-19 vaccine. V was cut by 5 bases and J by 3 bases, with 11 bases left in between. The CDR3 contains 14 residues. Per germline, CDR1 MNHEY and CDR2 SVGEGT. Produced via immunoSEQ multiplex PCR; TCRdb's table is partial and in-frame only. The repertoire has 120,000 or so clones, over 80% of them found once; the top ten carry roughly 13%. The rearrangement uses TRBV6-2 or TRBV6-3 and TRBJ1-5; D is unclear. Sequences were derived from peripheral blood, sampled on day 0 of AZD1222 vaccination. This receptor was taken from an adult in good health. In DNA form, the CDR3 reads TGTGCCAGCAGTCGCGACGGGTTCAATCAGCCCCAGCATTTT. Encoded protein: CASSRDGFNQPQHF.